This TCR beta chain was retrieved from a study of blood T cell repertoires in COVID-19. In the authors' workflow: It was from reference gene primer amplification that nucleated cell counts were estimated. Assay: immunoSEQ multiplex PCR; the TCRdb copy retains only in-frame clones and omits some. V and J calls and clone size are as listed in that table; D and trimming were resolved from the DNA. Found here are more than 150,000 clones, 70% to 85% of them singletons; the top ten hold 6% to 8.5%. The CDR3 is 15 amino acids. Germline values: CDR1 SGHTS, CDR2 YDEGEE. V lost 0 bases and J lost 6; bases outside the gene matches: 6.

The J gene is TRBJ2-1, the V gene TRBV5-8; TRBD1 aligns across 7 bases. The sequence was collected from a human donor in a cohort sampled during active COVID-19. Sequences were obtained from peripheral blood. The DNA of the CDR3 is TGTGCCAGCAGCTTGGCCCGGGACAGATCCAATGAGCAGTTCTTC. Translated: CASSLARDRSNEQFF.